This paragraph covers one TCR beta chain sequence. Its target is unknown. This sample was taken from a study of CD8 T cells in Susac syndrome. Broader study findings: The study's TCR sequencing and HLA analysis drew on a certain number of individuals. That number was acknowledged as relatively small.

Sequencing of TCR beta was performed on blood CD8+ and CD4+ T cells. RNA was extracted with the RNeasy kit, and a quantity of roughly 0.45 to 1 ug was reverse transcribed using random hexamers. Across 54 Vbeta and 13 Jbeta, TCR beta CDR3 was amplified with immunoSEQ multiplex PCR. TCRdb used MiXCR to reprocess the immunoSEQ multiplex PCR reads, holding one entry per CDR3 protein. The table includes about 130,000 distinct CDR3 sequences, around 94% detected once. The origin of this receptor is a human donor in good health. Sequencing used CD4+ T cells from PBMCs.

CDR3 protein: CAVGTANSGNTIYF. The CDR3, as DNA: TGTGCGGTAGGGACAGCGAACTCTGGAAACACCATATATTTT. V and J are TRBV30 and TRBJ1-3; 7 bases are shared with TRBD1. The germline V gene encodes CDR1 GTSNPN and CDR2 SVGIG (reference sequence). The CDR3 is 14 amino acids.